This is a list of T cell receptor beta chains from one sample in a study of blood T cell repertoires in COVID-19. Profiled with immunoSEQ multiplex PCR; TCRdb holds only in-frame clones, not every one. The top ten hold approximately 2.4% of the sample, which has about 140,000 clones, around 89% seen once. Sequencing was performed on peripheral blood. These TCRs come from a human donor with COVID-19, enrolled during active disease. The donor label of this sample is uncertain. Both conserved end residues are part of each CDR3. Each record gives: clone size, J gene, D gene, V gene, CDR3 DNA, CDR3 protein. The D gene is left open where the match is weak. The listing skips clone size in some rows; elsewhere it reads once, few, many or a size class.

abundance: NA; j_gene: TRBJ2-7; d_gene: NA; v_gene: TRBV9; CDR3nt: TGTGCCAGCAGCGTAGGGTTCGGGGATCCGGAGCAGTACTTC; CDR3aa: CASSVGFGDPEQYF
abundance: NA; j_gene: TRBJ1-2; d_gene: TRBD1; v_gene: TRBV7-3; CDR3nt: TGTGCCAGCAGCTTAACGACAGGGCCCTATGGCTACACCTTC; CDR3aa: CASSLTTGPYGYTF
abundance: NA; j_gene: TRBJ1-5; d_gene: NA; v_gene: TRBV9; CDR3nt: TGTGCCAGCAGCGCCTTGGGGACAATCAATCAGCCCCAGCATTTT; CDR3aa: CASSALGTINQPQHF
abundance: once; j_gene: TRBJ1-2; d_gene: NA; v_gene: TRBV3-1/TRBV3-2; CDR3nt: TGTGCCAGCAGCCCCGCGGTAGGAGGCTATGGCTACACCTTC; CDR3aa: CASSPAVGGYGYTF
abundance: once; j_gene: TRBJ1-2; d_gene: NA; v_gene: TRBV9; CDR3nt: TGTGCCAGCAGCGCGCAGGGACTTAACTATGGCTACACCTTC; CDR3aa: CASSAQGLNYGYTF
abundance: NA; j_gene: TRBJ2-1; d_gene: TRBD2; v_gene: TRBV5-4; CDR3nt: TGTGCCAGCAGCTTTGGGACTAGCGGCTACAATGAGCAGTTCTTC; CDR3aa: CASSFGTSGYNEQFF
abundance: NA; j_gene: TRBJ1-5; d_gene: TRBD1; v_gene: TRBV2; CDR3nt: TGTGCCAGCGGGGGGACAGGCAATCAGCCCCAGCATTTT; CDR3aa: CASGGTGNQPQHF
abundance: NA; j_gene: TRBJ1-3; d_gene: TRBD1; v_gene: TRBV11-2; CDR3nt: TGTGCCAGCAGCTCCCTCCTTGGACAGGGTAGAAACACCATATATTTT; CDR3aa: CASSSLLGQGRNTIYF
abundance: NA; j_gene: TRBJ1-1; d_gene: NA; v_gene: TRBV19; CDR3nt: TGTGCCAGTAGTAGCACCCGACAGGATCGGTGGACTGAAGCTTTCTTT; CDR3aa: CASSSTRQDRWTEAFF
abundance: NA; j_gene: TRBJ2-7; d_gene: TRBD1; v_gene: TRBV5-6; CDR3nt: TGTGCCAGCAACCGGGACAGCCCCTACGAGCAGTACTTC; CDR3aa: CASNRDSPYEQYF
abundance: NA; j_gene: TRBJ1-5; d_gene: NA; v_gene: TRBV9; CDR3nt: TGTGCCAGCAGCGAGGGGCCTTTTAGCAATCAGCCCCAGCATTTT; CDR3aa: CASSEGPFSNQPQHF
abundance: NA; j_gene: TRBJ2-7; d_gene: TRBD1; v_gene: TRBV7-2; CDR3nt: TGTGCCACCAGAACACAGGGGCGGGCCTACGAGCAGTACTTC; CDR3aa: CATRTQGRAYEQYF
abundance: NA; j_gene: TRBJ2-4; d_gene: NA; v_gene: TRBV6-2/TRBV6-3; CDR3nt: TGTGCCAGCACTTACGCTGCGGACGGGGACAAAAACATTCAGTACTTC; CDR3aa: CASTYAADGDKNIQYF
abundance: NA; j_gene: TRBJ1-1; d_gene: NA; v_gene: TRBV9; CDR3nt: TGTGCCAGCAGCGGACTAGGGTTGAACACTGAAGCTTTCTTT; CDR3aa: CASSGLGLNTEAFF
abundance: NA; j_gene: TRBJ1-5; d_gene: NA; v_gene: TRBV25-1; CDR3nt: TGTGCCAGCAGTGAAGGGAGGTACGAGGGTAGCAATCAGCCCCAGCATTTT; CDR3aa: CASSEGRYEGSNQPQHF
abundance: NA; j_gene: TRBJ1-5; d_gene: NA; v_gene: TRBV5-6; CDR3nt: TGTGCCAGCAGCGCAATAGATAGCAATCAGCCCCAGCATTTT; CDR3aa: CASSAIDSNQPQHF
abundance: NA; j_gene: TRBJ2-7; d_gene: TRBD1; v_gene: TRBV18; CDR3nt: TGTGCCAGCTCACCACCGTGGGGGACAGGGAATTTAGACCAGTACTTC; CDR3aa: CASSPPWGTGNLDQYF
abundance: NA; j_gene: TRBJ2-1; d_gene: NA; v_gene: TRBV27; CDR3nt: TGTGCCAGCAGGCCGTCGGTACAGGTTTTAAATGAGCAGTTCTTC; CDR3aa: CASRPSVQVLNEQFF
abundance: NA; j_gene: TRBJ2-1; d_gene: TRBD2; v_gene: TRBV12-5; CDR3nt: TGTGCTAGTGGTAAGCGGGGGCCAAGGGACAATGAGCAGTTCTTC; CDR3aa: CASGKRGPRDNEQFF
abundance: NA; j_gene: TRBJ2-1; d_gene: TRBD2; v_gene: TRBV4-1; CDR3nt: TGCGCCAGCAGCCACCTGGGACTAGATAAATATGAGCAGTTCTTC; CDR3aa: CASSHLGLDKYEQFF
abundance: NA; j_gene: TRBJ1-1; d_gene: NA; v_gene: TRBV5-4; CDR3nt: TGTGCCAGCAGCCTGGGAGGGGGTAACACTGAAGCTTTCTTT; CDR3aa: CASSLGGGNTEAFF
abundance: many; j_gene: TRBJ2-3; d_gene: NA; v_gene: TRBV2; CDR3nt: TGTGCCAGCAGAGCACTAGCCCTTCAAATCACAGATACGCAGTATTTT; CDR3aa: CASRALALQITDTQYF
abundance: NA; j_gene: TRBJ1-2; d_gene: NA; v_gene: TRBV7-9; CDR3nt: TGTGCCAGCAGCTTCGTGGGCCAGGCCGCCGACACCTTC; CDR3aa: CASSFVGQAADTF
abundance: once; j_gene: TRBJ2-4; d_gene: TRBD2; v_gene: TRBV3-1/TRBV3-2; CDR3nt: TGTGCCAGCAGCCTACTAGCGGGAGTAACCAAAAACATTCAGTACTTC; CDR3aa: CASSLLAGVTKNIQYF
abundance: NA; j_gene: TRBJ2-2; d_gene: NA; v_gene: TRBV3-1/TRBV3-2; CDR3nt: TGTGCCAGCACCGGACACGGGGGGCCCGGGGAGCTGTTTTTT; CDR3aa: CASTGHGGPGELFF
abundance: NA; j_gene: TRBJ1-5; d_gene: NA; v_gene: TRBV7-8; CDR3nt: TGTGCCAGCGGACTGGACAGCCTAAATAGCAATCAGCCCCAGCATTTT; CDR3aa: CASGLDSLNSNQPQHF
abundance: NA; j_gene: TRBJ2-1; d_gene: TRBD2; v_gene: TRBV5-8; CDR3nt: TGTGCCAGCAGCTTTTCTGGGACTAGCGGGATTTACAATGAGCAGTTCTTC; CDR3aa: CASSFSGTSGIYNEQFF
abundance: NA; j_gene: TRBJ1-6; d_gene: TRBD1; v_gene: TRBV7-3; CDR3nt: TGTGCCAGCAGCTTAGGACAGGGGTACAGATCACCCCTCCACTTT; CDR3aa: CASSLGQGYRSPLHF
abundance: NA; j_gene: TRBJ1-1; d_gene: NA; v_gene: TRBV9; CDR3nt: TGTGCCAGCAGCGTAGGCGCGGGGGGCGAGAGCACTGAAGCTTTCTTT; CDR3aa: CASSVGAGGESTEAFF
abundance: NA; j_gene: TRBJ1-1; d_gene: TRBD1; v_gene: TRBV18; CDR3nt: TGTGCCAGCTCACCTAGACAGGGGGACACTGAAGCTTTCTTT; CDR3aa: CASSPRQGDTEAFF
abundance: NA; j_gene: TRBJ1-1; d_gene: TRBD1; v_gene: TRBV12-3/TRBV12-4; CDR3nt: TGTGCCAGCACGTCGACAGGGCCCACTGAAGCTTTCTTT; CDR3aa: CASTSTGPTEAFF
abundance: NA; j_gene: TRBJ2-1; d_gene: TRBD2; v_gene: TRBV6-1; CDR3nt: TGTGCCAGCAGTGACATAGCGGGGGGCCCCAATGAGCAGTTCTTC; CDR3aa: CASSDIAGGPNEQFF
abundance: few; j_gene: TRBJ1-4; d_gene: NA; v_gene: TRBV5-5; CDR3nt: TGTGCCAGCAGCTTGACGGCGGGAAATGAAAAACTGTTTTTT; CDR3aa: CASSLTAGNEKLFF
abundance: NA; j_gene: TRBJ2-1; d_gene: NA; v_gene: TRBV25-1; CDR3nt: TGTGCCAGCAGTGGGGGGGATGAGCAGTTCTTC; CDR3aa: CASSGGDEQFF
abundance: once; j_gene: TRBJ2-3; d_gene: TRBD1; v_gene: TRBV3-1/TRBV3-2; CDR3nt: TGTGCCAGCAGCCCCCCGCTGGGGACAGGGTCAGATACGCAGTATTTT; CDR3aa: CASSPPLGTGSDTQYF
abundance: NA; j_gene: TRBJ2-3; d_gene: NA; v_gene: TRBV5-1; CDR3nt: TGCGCCAGCAGCTCCGGGGACTGGACAGATACGCAGTATTTT; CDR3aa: CASSSGDWTDTQYF
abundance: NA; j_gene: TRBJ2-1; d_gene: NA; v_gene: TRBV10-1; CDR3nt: TGCGCCAGCAGCTCGGACAAGGATTTAGGCAATGAGCAGTTCTTC; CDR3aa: CASSSDKDLGNEQFF
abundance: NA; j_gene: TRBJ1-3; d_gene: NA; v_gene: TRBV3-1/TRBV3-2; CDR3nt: TGTGCCAGTTCCGGGACAAGCTCTGGAAACACCATATATTTT; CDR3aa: CASSGTSSGNTIYF
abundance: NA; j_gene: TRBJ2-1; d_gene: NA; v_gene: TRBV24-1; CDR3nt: TGTGCCACCAGTGACCCCATCGACAACCATGAGCAGTTCTTC; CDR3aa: CATSDPIDNHEQFF
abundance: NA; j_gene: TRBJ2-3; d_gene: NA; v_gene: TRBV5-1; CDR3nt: TGCGCCAGCAGCGGCGGCCGCTTCACAGATACGCAGTATTTT; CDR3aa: CASSGGRFTDTQYF
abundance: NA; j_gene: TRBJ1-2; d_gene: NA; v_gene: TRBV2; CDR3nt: TGTGCCAGCAGTGAAGCTCCGGGGTCGGACTATGGCTACACCTTC; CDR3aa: CASSEAPGSDYGYTF